What follows describes a single TCR beta chain. A much larger clonotype is one base distant, so this may be a read error. TCRdb called the PCR reads again in MiXCR, with one record for every CDR3 protein. Here the sample spans over 100,000 distinct CDR3 sequences, around 37% being singletons. This sample stems from a study of molecular identifiers for immune sequencing clone quantification. Each library that profiled naive CD8 cells came from approximately 20,000 to 1,000,000 sorted cells with 10%, 30% or 50% RNA. Sorting selected naive CD8 T cells with a CD8+CD4-CCR7+CD45RA+ phenotype. CDR3 length equals 17 residues. Germline CDR1 is SGHVS and CDR2 is FQNEAQ.

The specimen sequenced was naive CD8+ T cells from blood, with Jurkat cell RNA spiked in. Sample subset: FACS-sorted CD8+CD4-CCR7+CD45RA+ naive T cells. The TCR comes from a human donor in good health. Some libraries in this study had Jurkat cell RNA spiked in. This chain links TRBV7-8 with TRBJ2-3; 9 bases are a match to TRBD1. The CDR3, as DNA: TGTGCCAGCAGCTTAGTCTGGACAGGGGCCCCCACAGCTACGCAGTATTTT. Translated: CASSLVWTGAPTATQYF.